This TCR beta chain was sequenced in a study of Graves' ophthalmopathy and Graves' hyperthyroidism. Study background: At the time of initial diagnosis and before any treatment, peripheral blood was collected. Findings of the study overall: Blood also harbored most expanded thyroid clonotypes above 0.001 frequency.

A word on this clonotype: The antigen is unknown.

The germline V gene has CDR1 LGHNT and CDR2 FRNRAP. The CDR3 is 17 amino acids. V lost 7 bases and J 2 bases, leaving 21 bases between the germline ends. Amplification of the TCR beta CDR3 regions used RNA transcripts (as template). Second-round multiplex PCR followed a first-round RT-PCR using HTBI primers. TCRdb reprocessed the multiplex PCR reads via MiXCR and lists one record per CDR3 protein. There are about 340,000 distinct CDR3 sequences in the sample; roughly 15% occur only once, and roughly 12% lies in the top ten. Ophthalmopathy donors were characterized by moderate-to-severe activity, CAS of at least 3, NOSPECS of at least 4, and duration under 3 months. Each diagnosis was determined on the basis of clinical symptoms, serum thyroxine, TRAb, thyroid ultrasound and orbital computed tomography.

Sequenced material: peripheral blood. The TCR sequence derives from an adult man with Graves' ophthalmopathy. The chain employs TRBV12-5 and TRBJ1-5, with D perhaps TRBD1 (5 bases). Here the CDR3 reads CASATTAQGVGNQPQHF. As DNA, the CDR3 is TGTGCTAGTGCCACCACAGCCCAGGGTGTGGGCAATCAGCCCCAGCATTTT.